Below, 30 T cell receptor beta chains from the same sample are listed, as sequenced in a study of cytomegalovirus exposure and HLA in healthy donors. Researchers ran the PCR with 60 Vbeta and 13 Jbeta primers. Repertoires were generated with immunoSEQ multiplex PCR, while TCRdb's copy carries only in-frame clones and drops some. Of about 130,000 clones in the sample, 6.5% to 9.5% were seen once. Sequences were obtained from PBMCs. The receptors stem from a man aged 35-49 years in good health and CMV-seronegative.

This clone came up a few times. The rearrangement joins TRBV6-4 to TRBJ1-1; D is unresolved. The germline gives CDR1 MRHNA, CDR2 SNTAGT. Trimming took 5 bases from V and 1 from J, leaving 8 bases between them. The CDR3 is made up of 13 amino acids. DNA for the CDR3: TGTGCCAGCAGTCAACTCCCGAACACTGAAGCTTTCTTT. Residues: CASSQLPNTEAFF.

The table lists this clone with a few counts. The V and J genes are TRBV7-6 and TRBJ1-2, with 8 positions matching TRBD1. The CDR3 is 12 amino acids. The J segment lost 8 bases and the V segment lost 2 bases, leaving 1 base of the junction unmatched. Germline CDR1 is SGHVS and CDR2 is FNYEAQ. CDR3 residues: CASSLTGGGYTF. The CDR3 coding sequence is TGTGCCAGCAGCTTAACAGGGGGGGGCTACACCTTC.

A few counts support this clone. This chain's CDR3 is CAISEMVGSGNTIYF. The CDR3 region has the DNA TGTGCCATCAGTGAGATGGTCGGCTCTGGAAACACCATATATTTT. The chain employs TRBV10-3 and TRBJ1-3; D call uncertain. Germline V CDR1 and CDR2: ENHRY, SYGVKD. This CDR3 has 15 residues. Trimming left V 2 bases short and J 0 bases short, with 8 bases between.

The J gene is TRBJ1-4, the V gene TRBV7-9; D is unclear. V was clipped by 6 bases and J by 5 bases, with 4 bases between them. Germline CDR1 is SEHNR and CDR2 is FQNEAQ (reference sequence). CDR3 length equals 11 residues. CDR3 loop: CASSPNEKLFF. The CDR3 DNA reads as TGTGCCAGCAGTCCGAATGAAAAACTGTTTTTT. The entire variable domain, with the rest obtained from reference TRBV7-9 and TRBJ1-4, is as follows: DTGVSQNPRHKITKRGQNVTFRCDPISEHNRLYWYRQTLGQGPEFLTYFQNEAQLEKSRLLSDRFSAERPKGSFSTLEIQRTEQGDSAMYLCASSPNEKLFFGSGTQLSVL.

This clone was seen a handful of times. The gene calls are TRBV9 and TRBJ2-1, with 7 bases that match TRBD1. The V and J ends lost 0 bases and 1 base, in that order; junction bases with no gene match: 4. Germline V gives CDR1 SGDLS, CDR2 YYNGEE. This CDR3 is built from 16 residues. The CDR3 sequence: CASSVGQGESYNEQFF. CDR3 sequence (DNA): TGTGCCAGCAGCGTAGGTCAGGGGGAATCCTACAATGAGCAGTTCTTC.

The chain recombines TRBV9 with TRBJ2-1; D ambiguous. CDR3 length: 14 residues. Trimming removed 3 bases at V and 0 bases at J, with 7 bases between. CDR1 is SGDLS and CDR2 is YYNGEE in the germline V gene. The CDR3 DNA sequence: TGTGCCAGCAGCGACCCTAGCTCCTACAATGAGCAGTTCTTC. Amino acids: CASSDPSSYNEQFF.

The gene calls are TRBV5-6 and TRBJ2-3; possible D gene TRBD1, 6 bases. The V and J ends lost 2 bases and 7 bases respectively, with 11 bases between them. This CDR3 has 13 residues. Germline V gene lookup returns CDR1 SGHDT and CDR2 YYEEEE. CDR3 loop: CASSFAGAHTQYF. In DNA, the CDR3 is TGTGCCAGCAGCTTCGCAGGGGCACATACGCAGTATTTT.

This clone showed up just a few times. CDR3 region: CASSIQRGYEQYF. Here the CDR3 DNA reads TGTGCCAGTAGTATCCAGCGGGGATACGAGCAGTACTTC. V usage is TRBV19 and J usage is TRBJ2-7; TRBD2 matches at 7 bases. The germline CDR1 and CDR2 sequences are LNHDA and SQIVND (reference sequence). The CDR3 loop spans 13 amino acids. J gave up 4 bases and V 3 bases, and 3 bases lay outside the gene matches.

This clone was observed a handful of times. The gene calls are TRBV9 and TRBJ1-3; the D is unclear. In germline, CDR1 is SGDLS, CDR2 YYNGEE. This CDR3 contains 15 residues. The V end lost 4 bases, the J end lost 0 bases, and 11 bases lay between the germline ends. CDR3 DNA: TGTGCCAGCAGCCCTTTAACTCGCTCTGGAAACACCATATATTTT. Translation: CASSPLTRSGNTIYF.

With respect to this clone: No conserved phenylalanine or tryptophan ends this CDR3, so it is likely a read error. The DNA is left out, because the CDR3 cannot be placed on it with certainty; the CDR3 is given as TCRdb lists it. This chain uses TRBV29-1 with TRBJ2-2; the table's TRBD1 call for D was not verified on the DNA. The CDR3 adds up to 12 amino acids, both ends counted. In germline, CDR1 is SQVTM, CDR2 ANQGSEA. CDR3 amino acids: CSVQGSAGEMFL.

This sequence joins TRBV7-3 and TRBJ2-1, with 8 nucleotides matching TRBD2. Trimming cost V 1 base and J 0 bases; bases outside gene matches: 5. The germline V gene has CDR1 SGHTA and CDR2 FQGTGA. This CDR3 region has 17 residues. CDR3 sequence reads: CASSLNPSGFSYNEQFF. The CDR3 nucleotides are TGTGCCAGCAGCTTAAATCCTAGCGGGTTCTCCTACAATGAGCAGTTCTTC.

This chain joins TRBV4-1 and TRBJ2-7; D is unclear. The V and J ends lost 1 base and 5 bases respectively, with 18 bases between them. Per germline, CDR1 MGHRA and CDR2 YSYEKL. The CDR3 is made up of 16 amino acids. CDR3 region: CASSQVAGSNGNEQYF. CDR3 coding DNA: TGCGCCAGCAGCCAAGTTGCCGGTTCGAACGGTAACGAGCAGTACTTC.

This clone was observed a handful of times. The CDR3 DNA sequence: TGTGCCAGTAGTACCCGGGACAGGGGATCCGATACTGAAGCTTTCTTT. It translates to CASSTRDRGSDTEAFF. The chain couples TRBV19 to TRBJ1-1; 10 bases line up with TRBD1. The germline V gene encodes CDR1 LNHDA and CDR2 SQIVND (reference sequence). The CDR3 is 16 amino acids. V lost 4 bases to trimming and J lost 5 bases; unmatched junction nucleotides: 10.

This chain connects TRBV27 to TRBJ2-7; TRBD1 aligns across 7 bases. The J segment lost 2 bases and the V segment lost 4 bases, leaving 8 bases of the junction unmatched. This CDR3 comprises 15 residues. Looked up from germline, CDR1 is MNHEY and CDR2 is SMNVEV (reference sequence). In nucleotides, the CDR3 is TGTGCCAGCAGTTCTTGGGGGACAGCGGCCTACGAGCAGTACTTC. Encoded protein: CASSSWGTAAYEQYF.

V and J are TRBV6-1 and TRBJ1-1, with 8 bases lining up with TRBD1. The CDR3 has 15 residues. Unmatched junction bases numbered 9, after V lost 6 bases and J lost 3 bases. Germline V gives CDR1 MNHNS, CDR2 SASEGT. In nucleotides, the CDR3 is TGTGCCAGCAGGGGTTTGACAGGGGCATACACTGAAGCTTTCTTT. Protein sequence: CASRGLTGAYTEAFF.

This clone was detected only a few times. Here the CDR3 reads CASSYDSNTEAFF. In DNA form, the CDR3 reads TGTGCCAGCAGCTATGACAGTAACACTGAAGCTTTCTTT. V is TRBV7-2 and J is TRBJ1-1; D is possibly TRBD1 (5 bases). The CDR3 consists of 13 residues. The V and J ends lost 4 bases and 2 bases respectively, with 8 bases between them. Germline CDR1 reads SGHTA; CDR2 reads FQGNSA.

This clone turned up a few times. The rearrangement joins TRBV19 to TRBJ1-5; no reliable D call. Germline V CDR1 and CDR2: LNHDA, SQIVND (reference sequence). The CDR3 extends over 13 amino acids. V lost 1 base and J 9 bases, leaving 10 bases between the germline ends. CDR3 coding DNA: TGTGCCAGTAGTATAGCCACTACCCGGCCCCAGCATTTT. Translation gives CASSIATTRPQHF.

This clone was seen a few times. The V call is TRBV18, the J call TRBJ1-1, with 11 bases identical to TRBD1. In germline, CDR1 is KGHSH, CDR2 LQKENI. The J segment lost 1 base and the V segment lost 6 bases, leaving 4 bases of the junction unmatched. The CDR3 is made up of 15 amino acids. Here the CDR3 reads CASSRTGGANTEAFF. In DNA form, the CDR3 reads TGTGCCAGCTCCCGGACAGGGGGCGCGAACACTGAAGCTTTCTTT.

V gene TRBV2 combines with J gene TRBJ2-2, with 7 bases matching TRBD1. The germline gives CDR1 SNHLY, CDR2 FYNNEI. This CDR3 has 14 amino acids. The junction had 3 bases not matched to a gene; V was cut back by 1 base and J by 7 bases. CDR3 amino acids: CASSEGTGDGELFF. The CDR3 nucleotides are TGTGCCAGCAGTGAAGGGACAGGAGACGGGGAGCTGTTTTTT.

A few counts support this clone. This chain joins TRBV9 and TRBJ1-6; D gene uncertain. V lost 0 bases, J lost 8 bases, and 9 bases lay in between. This CDR3 has 14 residues. Germline values: CDR1 SGDLS, CDR2 YYNGEE. DNA of the CDR3: TGTGCCAGCAGCGTAGCGGTAACAGATTCACCCCTCCACTTT. Translated, it gives CASSVAVTDSPLHF.

Only a few counts were recorded for this clone. The chain links TRBV19 to TRBJ2-2; the D gene is possibly TRBD2 (6 bases). Trimming cost V 5 bases and J 6 bases, with 13 bases left between them. This CDR3 region has 14 residues. Germline loops: CDR1 LNHDA, CDR2 SQIVND (reference sequence). The chain's CDR3 is CASSLGLRSGELFF. In DNA form, the CDR3 reads TGTGCCAGTAGTCTGGGACTGAGGTCCGGGGAGCTGTTTTTT.

There are a few counts of this clone. This chain connects TRBV6-6 to TRBJ2-5; D may be TRBD2 (7 bases). The CDR3 spans 14 residues. The V gene's germline CDR1 is MNHNY and CDR2 SVGAGI (reference sequence). V dropped 3 bases and J dropped 5 bases, with 13 bases sitting between them. CDR3 DNA: TGTGCCAGCAGTTATCCGGGGGGCCCCGAGACCCAGTACTTC. It encodes CASSYPGGPETQYF.

For the CDR3, the DNA is TGTGCCAGCAGTCACCGACAGGACTTAAACTATGGCTACACCTTC. Residues: CASSHRQDLNYGYTF. The J gene is TRBJ1-2, the V gene TRBV28; possible D gene TRBD1, 6 bases. The CDR3 contains 15 residues. Trimming shortened V by 5 bases and J by 2 bases, and 15 bases separated the two germline ends. Germline V gene data show CDR1 as MDHEN and CDR2 as SYDVKM.

This clone has more than one count but fewer than ten. V gene TRBV18 combines with J gene TRBJ2-6; TRBD1 aligns across 7 bases. Germline CDR1 KGHSH, CDR2 LQKENI. V dropped 2 bases and J dropped 1; count of bases not matched to a gene: 5. The CDR3 loop spans 17 amino acids. The CDR3 here is CASSPIEGASGANVLTF. CDR3 in DNA: TGTGCCAGCTCACCAATTGAGGGGGCTTCTGGGGCCAACGTCCTGACTTTC.

The chain is built from TRBV19 and TRBJ1-1; D remains ambiguous. The CDR3 is 11 residues long. V was clipped by 5 bases and J by 10 bases, with 11 bases between them. Germline V CDR1 and CDR2: LNHDA, SQIVND (reference sequence). The CDR3 loop is CASSSLYRAFF. CDR3 DNA sequence: TGTGCCAGTAGTTCCCTCTATCGAGCTTTCTTT.

This clone was detected only a few times. The chain's CDR3 is CASSPTRSHGYTF. CDR3 DNA sequence: TGTGCCAGCAGCCCCACGAGGTCCCATGGCTACACCTTC. The gene calls are TRBV7-8 and TRBJ1-2; no firm D call. Trimming stripped 5 bases from V and 6 bases from J, with 13 bases between. This CDR3 contains 13 residues. Germline lookup yields CDR1 SGHVS and CDR2 FQNEAQ. Supplemented by reference TRBV7-8 and TRBJ1-2, the full variable domain reads GAGVSQSPRYKVAKRGQDVALRCDPISGHVSLFWYQQALGQGPEFLTYFQNEAQLDKSGLPSDRFFAERPEGSVSTLKIQRTQQEDSAVYLCASSPTRSHGYTFGSGTRLTVV.

This clone has only a few counts. The chain employs TRBV5-1 and TRBJ1-1; TRBD1 matches 9 bases. Germline CDR1 and CDR2: SGHRS and YFSETQ. V trimming: 4 bases; J trimming: 1 base; junction bases outside the gene matches: 8. The CDR3 runs 16 residues. The CDR3 protein is CASSASPQGANTEAFF. Here the CDR3 DNA reads TGCGCCAGCAGCGCCTCACCACAGGGGGCGAACACTGAAGCTTTCTTT.

V usage is TRBV28 and J usage is TRBJ2-3; D possibly corresponds to TRBD1 (5 bases). Germline values: CDR1 MDHEN, CDR2 SYDVKM. V lost 5 bases and J lost 5, with 14 bases in between. CDR3 size: 14 residues. The CDR3 sequence: CASSIPQERDTQYF. The CDR3 DNA reads as TGTGCCAGCAGTATACCACAGGAACGAGATACGCAGTATTTT.

The chain recombines TRBV5-8 with TRBJ1-4; weak D call: TRBD1 (6 bases). CDR1 and CDR2 from the germline V gene are SGHTS and YDEGEE. This CDR3 comprises 11 residues. Trimming shortened V by 2 bases and J by 13 bases, and 9 bases separated the two germline ends. The CDR3 nucleotides read TGTGCCAGCAGCTTTACAGGGACACTGTTTTTT. Translated, it gives CASSFTGTLFF.

In its sample, this clone was seen a few times. The chain carries TRBV4-3 and TRBJ2-1; weak D call: TRBD2 (6 bases). The length of the CDR3 is 14 residues. In germline, CDR1 is LGHNA, CDR2 YSLEER. V lost 0 bases to trimming and J lost 6 bases, with 9 bases between them. The CDR3 DNA sequence: TGCGCCAGCAGCCAAGATATGGGAGGCAATGAGCAGTTCTTC. This codes for CASSQDMGGNEQFF.